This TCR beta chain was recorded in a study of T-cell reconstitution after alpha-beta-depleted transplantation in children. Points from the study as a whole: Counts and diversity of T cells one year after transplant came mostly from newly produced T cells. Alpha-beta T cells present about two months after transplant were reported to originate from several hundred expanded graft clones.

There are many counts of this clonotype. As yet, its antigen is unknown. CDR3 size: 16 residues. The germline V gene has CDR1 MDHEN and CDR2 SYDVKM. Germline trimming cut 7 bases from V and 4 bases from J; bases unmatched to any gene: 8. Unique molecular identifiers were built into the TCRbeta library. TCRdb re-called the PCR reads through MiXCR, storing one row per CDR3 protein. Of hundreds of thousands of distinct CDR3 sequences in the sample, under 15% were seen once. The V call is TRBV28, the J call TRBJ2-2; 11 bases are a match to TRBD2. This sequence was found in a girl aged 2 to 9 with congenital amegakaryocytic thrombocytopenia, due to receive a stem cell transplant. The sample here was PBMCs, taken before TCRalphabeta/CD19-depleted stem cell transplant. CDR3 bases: TGTGCCAGCACCACAGCACTAGCGGGAGTCACCGGGGAGCTGTTTTTT. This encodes CASTTALAGVTGELFF.